The sequence of this TCR beta chain was determined in a study of CD4 T cells in relation to SARS-CoV-2 and coronaviruses. About the research overall: Crossreactive spike epitopes shared across donors were mapped to their HLA restriction.

The assay was immunoSEQ multiplex PCR, and TCRdb's table has in-frame clones only and misses some. The data show tens of thousands of clones, with around 74% seen just once and around 12% held by the top ten. Unexposed donor CD4+ T cells date from about 2011-2018, before the COVID-19 pandemic. The cells were cultured for approximately 10 days before CD4+ T cells were isolated. This clone was counted only a few times. As yet, its antigen is unknown. Germline V CDR1 and CDR2: SGHAT, FQNNGV. The V gene lost 0 bases and the J gene lost 2 bases, with 11 bases spanning the gap. The CDR3 is made up of 15 amino acids.

This receptor was taken from a human donor in good health. The specimen was CD4+ T cells from PBMCs, cultured in vitro. The chain is built from TRBV11-2 and TRBJ2-7; no firm D call. The CDR3 here is CASSLEAWETYEQYF. In DNA, the CDR3 is TGTGCCAGCAGCTTAGAGGCATGGGAAACCTACGAGCAGTACTTC.